The 27 T cell receptor beta chains below all came from one sample that was sequenced in a study of CD8 T cells in ankylosing spondylitis (dated by TCRdb to about 2017). The library relied on 5' RACE. These reads were obtained on an Illumina HiSeq 2500. The public sequencing data were trimmed at Q25 with fastp and processed into clonotypes with MiXCR by TCRdb, which kept only in-frame beta chains. Records with the same CDR3 protein are collapsed into one entry carrying the most frequent genes and DNA. The sample includes about 52,000 distinct CDR3 sequences, with 7.4% observed a single time. The ten largest clones take up about 8.5% of the sample. Sequencing was done on a sample of blood, either unsorted or a sorted T cell fraction (not recorded which). These receptors were taken from a female donor with ankylosing spondylitis or in good health (not recorded which).

This clonotype was seen many times. The CDR3 DNA is TGTGCCAGCAGCTACCTAGGAGGGGGGGGGCCCACAGATACGCAGTATTTT. This encodes CASSYLGGGGPTDTQYF. The V and J genes are TRBV27 and TRBJ2-3; weak D call: TRBD2 (7 bases). This CDR3 spans 17 amino acids. Germline V CDR1 and CDR2: MNHEY, SMNVEV (reference sequence). Trimming cost V 6 bases and J 2 bases, with 21 bases left between them.

This clonotype came up many times. The V and J genes are TRBV4-3 and TRBJ2-4, with D perhaps TRBD1 or TRBD2 (5 bases each). V was clipped by 0 bases and J by 5 bases, with 17 bases between them. CDR1 and CDR2 from the germline V gene are LGHNA and YSLEER. CDR3 length: 17 amino acids. CDR3 residues: CASSQDRGRLLQNIQYF. DNA for the CDR3: TGCGCCAGCAGCCAAGATCGGGGACGACTCTTGCAAAACATTCAGTACTTC.

This clonotype was counted ten times or more. The J gene is TRBJ2-3, the V gene TRBV2; D possibly corresponds to TRBD2 (7 bases). Looked up from germline, CDR1 is SNHLY and CDR2 is FYNNEI. This CDR3 has 16 residues. V was shortened by 6 bases and J by 3 bases, with 19 bases between the two germline ends. The DNA for the CDR3 is TGTGCCAGCAGAGGGAGAGGGGGGGGGACAACAGATACGCAGTATTTT. This gives the protein CASRGRGGGTTDTQYF.

This clonotype came up many times. The chain carries TRBV6-1 and TRBJ2-7; D is unclear. Trimming shortened V by 6 bases and J by 3 bases, and 18 bases separated the two germline ends. CDR3 length: 15 amino acids. Germline V gene lookup returns CDR1 MNHNS and CDR2 SASEGT. The DNA of the CDR3 is TGTGCCAGCAGACCCCACCAGCGTCCAAGCTACGAGCAGTACTTC. Its protein is CASRPHQRPSYEQYF.

This rearrangement joins TRBV7-2 to TRBJ2-7; 7 nucleotides agree with TRBD1. Unmatched junction bases numbered 12, after V lost 2 bases and J lost 5 bases. The CDR3 extends over 16 amino acids. CDR1 SGHTA and CDR2 FQGNSA come from the germline V gene. This chain's CDR3 is CASSLIQETGNHEQYF. The CDR3 DNA follows: TGTGCCAGCAGCTTAATTCAGGAGACAGGGAACCACGAGCAGTACTTC.

This clonotype was picked up many times. In nucleotides, the CDR3 is TGCGCCAGCAGCGCAGATTACGAGCAGTACTTC. This translates into CASSADYEQYF. The chain employs TRBV5-1 and TRBJ2-7; no reliable D call. Germline V gene data show CDR1 as SGHRS and CDR2 as YFSETQ. V was pared by 4 bases and J by 4 bases, with 6 bases between. CDR3 length: 11 residues.

By share, this clonotype counts as medium-sized (0.01 to 0.1%). V and J are TRBV5-1 and TRBJ2-2, with 11 bases aligning to TRBD2. The CDR3 runs 18 residues. The germline gives CDR1 SGHRS, CDR2 YFSETQ. V was clipped by 4 bases and J by 5 bases; unmatched bases: 13. The CDR3 is CASSGDLTSGALTGELFF. CDR3 sequence (DNA): TGCGCCAGCAGCGGCGACCTGACTAGCGGGGCGCTAACCGGGGAGCTGTTTTTT. The variable domain in full, with the rest retrieved from reference TRBV5-1 and TRBJ2-2, is KAGVTQTPRYLIKTRGQQVTLSCSPISGHRSVSWYQQTPGQGLQFLFEYFSETQRNKGNFPGRFSGRQFSNSRSEMNVSTLELGDSALYLCASSGDLTSGALTGELFFGEGSRLTVL.

This clonotype came up many times. This chain connects TRBV5-1 to TRBJ1-5; D not certain. From germline, CDR1 is SGHRS and CDR2 YFSETQ. The V end lost 0 bases, the J end lost 1 base, and 8 bases lay between the germline ends. This CDR3 region has 15 residues. In nucleotides, the CDR3 is TGCGCCAGCAGCTTGGGGGGAGGGAGCAATCAGCCCCAGCATTTT. Its translation is CASSLGGGSNQPQHF.

This clonotype appeared many times. V and J are TRBV20-1 and TRBJ2-5; D is unclear. The germline V and J ends were trimmed by 1 base and 5 bases, with 8 bases remaining between them. The CDR3 extends over 12 amino acids. The germline V gene has CDR1 DFQATT and CDR2 SNEGSKA (reference sequence). CDR3 in DNA: TGCAGTGCTAGAGGGCCCCCTGAGACCCAGTACTTC. Protein: CSARGPPETQYF.

The rearrangement uses TRBV5-1 and TRBJ1-6; 7 nucleotides agree with TRBD1. The V gene end was trimmed by 2 bases and the J gene end by 5 bases; junction bases not matched to a gene: 7. Germline lookup yields CDR1 SGHRS and CDR2 YFSETQ. This CDR3 has 16 amino acids. This CDR3 reads CASSFGQDLNNSPLHF. Here the CDR3 DNA reads TGCGCCAGCAGCTTTGGACAGGATCTAAATAATTCACCCCTCCACTTT.

The V and J genes are TRBV12-3 or TRBV12-4 and TRBJ1-2, with D unresolved. The V gene lost 5 bases and the J gene lost 1 base, with 14 bases spanning the gap. The CDR3 has 15 amino acids. CDR3 in DNA: TGTGCCAGCAGTCCCCACATACGACTTAACTATGGCTACACCTTC. Translating gives CASSPHIRLNYGYTF.

V usage is TRBV7-2 and J usage is TRBJ1-3; a weak D match, TRBD1 (5 bases). The ends were cut back, 1 base at V and 2 bases at J, with 9 bases in the middle. Germline CDR1 reads SGHTA; CDR2 reads FQGNSA. The CDR3 totals 15 residues. The CDR3 loop is CASSLVGGPGNTIYF. The CDR3 bases are TGTGCCAGCAGCTTAGTCGGGGGACCTGGAAACACCATATATTTT.

The chain combines TRBV19 with TRBJ2-3; D is tentatively TRBD1 or TRBD2 (5 bases each). Germline loops: CDR1 LNHDA, CDR2 SQIVND (reference sequence). The CDR3 is made up of 13 amino acids. The V gene lost 7 bases and the J gene lost 12 bases, with 20 bases spanning the gap. This CDR3 reads CASTSRVNRGQYF. The CDR3 DNA is TGTGCCAGTACTAGTCGGGTTAACCGGGGCCAGTATTTT. Looking up the rest from reference TRBV19 and TRBJ2-3 gives the full variable domain: DGGITQSPKYLFRKEGQNVTLSCEQNLNHDAMYWYRQDPGQGLRLIYYSQIVNDFQKGDIAEGYSVSREKKESFPLTVTSAQKNPTAFYLCASTSRVNRGQYFGPGTRLTVL.

This chain joins TRBV28 and TRBJ1-2; D is undetermined. Trimming left V 2 bases short and J 8 bases short, with 9 bases between. This CDR3 comprises 12 residues. CDR1 MDHEN and CDR2 SYDVKM come from the germline V gene. CDR3 DNA sequence: TGTGCCAGCAGTTTAAAAGGGATGGGCTACACCTTC. This codes for CASSLKGMGYTF.

This clonotype was observed at least ten times. The chain carries TRBV6-2 or TRBV6-3 and TRBJ2-3; D is unresolved. The germline V gene encodes CDR1 MNHEY and CDR2 SVGEGT. Trimming cost V 6 bases and J 3 bases, with 7 bases left between them. This CDR3 region has 12 residues. This CDR3 reads CASSPDTDTQYF. CDR3 nucleotides: TGTGCCAGCAGCCCCGATACAGATACGCAGTATTTT.

This clonotype was found many times. The gene calls are TRBV20-1 and TRBJ1-1; TRBD1 matches 8 bases. The CDR3 contains 15 residues. Unmatched junction bases numbered 14, after V lost 8 bases and J lost 3 bases. CDR1 and CDR2 from the germline V gene are DFQATT and SNEGSKA (reference sequence). CDR3: CSSPHTGQGDTEAFF. CDR3 nucleotide sequence: TGCAGTTCCCCCCATACCGGACAGGGTGACACTGAAGCTTTCTTT.

There are many counts of this clonotype. This sequence joins TRBV20-1 and TRBJ2-1; unclear D gene. Germline loops: CDR1 DFQATT, CDR2 SNEGSKA (reference sequence). V was pared by 5 bases and J by 11 bases, with 16 bases between. This CDR3 contains 12 residues. CDR3 in amino acids: CSARLTSPQQFF. CDR3 bases: TGCAGTGCTCGATTGACTTCCCCACAGCAGTTCTTC.

Many counts were recorded for this clonotype. DNA of the CDR3: TGTGCCAGCAGCTTGGCTCCGGGACAGGGGGCGCCCAACACTGAAGCTTTCTTT. It codes for CASSLAPGQGAPNTEAFF. The V gene is TRBV7-2, the J gene TRBJ1-1, with 12 positions matching TRBD1. Germline V CDR1 and CDR2: SGHTA, FQGNSA. The CDR3 runs 18 residues. After removal of 3 bases from V and 2 bases from J, the junction contained 10 bases not matched to a gene. Complete variable domain (other parts from reference TRBV7-2 and TRBJ1-1): GAGVSQSPSNKVTEKGKDVELRCDPISGHTALYWYRQSLGQGLEFLIYFQGNSAPDKSGLPSDRFSAERTGGSVSTLTIQRTQQEDSAVYLCASSLAPGQGAPNTEAFFGQGTRLTVV.

This clonotype has only a few counts. The rearrangement uses TRBV15 and TRBJ2-7; tentatively, D is TRBD1 (5 bases). Germline CDR1 reads LNHNV; CDR2 reads YYDKDF (reference sequence). This CDR3 region has 15 residues. The V and J ends lost 0 bases and 0 bases respectively, with 9 bases between them. CDR3 nucleotide sequence: TGTGCCACCAGCAGAGATATACAGGACTCCTACGAGCAGTACTTC. Encoded protein: CATSRDIQDSYEQYF. Variable domain in full (rest from reference TRBV15 and TRBJ2-7): DAMVIQNPRYQVTQFGKPVTLSCSQTLNHNVMYWYQQKSSQAPKLLFHYYDKDFNNEADTPDNFQSRRPNTSFCFLDIRSPGLGDTAMYLCATSRDIQDSYEQYFGPGTRLTVT.

This clonotype was found many times. V is TRBV6-1 and J is TRBJ2-5; 7 bases are shared with TRBD1. This CDR3 contains 13 residues. Per germline, CDR1 MNHNS and CDR2 SASEGT. Trimming removed 6 bases from V and 2 bases from J; junction bases left unmatched: 3. CDR3 sequence reads: CASRRQGQETQYF. The CDR3 nucleotides read TGTGCCAGCAGAAGACAGGGACAAGAGACCCAGTACTTC.

The table lists this clonotype with many counts. This CDR3 reads CSVEAPGTANTGELFF. The CDR3 nucleotides are TGCAGCGTTGAAGCCCCTGGGACGGCGAACACCGGGGAGCTGTTTTTT. The chain is built from TRBV29-1 and TRBJ2-2; D could derive from TRBD1 or TRBD2 (5 bases each). The length of the CDR3 is 16 residues. Between the trimmed V and J ends, which lost 1 base and 0 bases, there was a span of 12 bases. Germline V gene lookup returns CDR1 SQVTM and CDR2 ANQGSEA.

The chain links TRBV2 to TRBJ2-7, with D hard to call. This CDR3 is built from 13 residues. The V end lost 3 bases, the J end lost 3 bases, and 9 bases lay between the germline ends. CDR1 is SNHLY, CDR2 FYNNEI, per germline. The CDR3 DNA sequence: TGTGCCAGCAGTGAGGAAAAGGACTACGAGCAGTACGTC. Encoded protein: CASSEEKDYEQYV.

At least ten counts were recorded for this clonotype. The genes are TRBV12-5 and TRBJ2-3, with 8 bases fitting TRBD2. The CDR3 is 17 amino acids. Germline CDR1 LGHNT, CDR2 FRNRAP. V dropped 6 bases and J dropped 0; count of bases not matched to a gene: 11. The CDR3 reads CASGPGTSLHSTDTQYF. The CDR3 DNA sequence: TGTGCTAGTGGCCCCGGGACTAGTCTCCACAGCACAGATACGCAGTATTTT.

This clonotype has ten or more counts. The CDR3 DNA reads TGCAGTGCTGTGGGACAGACCCGCTACGAGCAGTACGTC. It encodes CSAVGQTRYEQYV. V gene TRBV20-1 combines with J gene TRBJ2-7; 7 bases fit TRBD1. The germline gives CDR1 DFQATT, CDR2 SNEGSKA (reference sequence). The CDR3 has 13 residues. With 5 bases clipped from V and 3 bases from J, the junction kept 7 bases outside the gene matches.

Many counts were recorded for this clonotype. This chain uses TRBV6-1 with TRBJ2-7; 10 nucleotides match TRBD1. Trimming took 6 bases from V and 3 from J; bases not matched to a gene: 11. The CDR3 runs to 16 residues. Per the germline V gene, CDR1 is MNHNS and CDR2 is SASEGT. Here the CDR3 reads CASSQHQGQGNYEQYV. The CDR3 DNA reads TGTGCCAGCAGCCAACACCAGGGACAGGGGAACTACGAGCAGTACGTC.

This clonotype showed up many times. CDR3 sequence: CAFKPDSYYGYTF. The CDR3 region has the DNA TGTGCCTTTAAACCGGACAGCTACTATGGCTACACCTTC. This chain uses TRBV10-3 with TRBJ1-2, with a possible D match to TRBD1 (6 bases). The CDR3 has 13 amino acids. CDR1 ENHRY and CDR2 SYGVKD come from the germline V gene. Trimming left V 11 bases short and J 3 bases short, with 16 bases between.

The rearrangement links TRBV27 to TRBJ2-7, with 9 bases matching TRBD1. With 4 bases clipped from V and 4 bases from J, the junction kept 5 bases outside the gene matches. From germline, CDR1 is MNHEY and CDR2 SMNVEV (reference sequence). This CDR3 is 14 amino acids long. The CDR3 nucleotides are TGTGCCAGCAGTTCACCGGGACAGGGTTACGAGCAGTACTTC. Translation gives CASSSPGQGYEQYF.